This TCR beta chain is from a study of cytomegalovirus exposure and HLA in healthy donors. As for this clone: Its antigen remains unknown.

Study results and limitations: Reportedly, TCR beta sequences accurately predicted HLA-A and HLA-B alleles in most subjects.

PCR primers comprised 60 Vbeta and 13 Jbeta primers. The repertoire was sequenced with immunoSEQ multiplex PCR; TCRdb's copy has only in-frame clones and lacks some. The sample consists of around 150,000 clones, about 80% of them appearing once. This CDR3 has 15 amino acids. Germline V gives CDR1 LNHNV, CDR2 YYDKDF (reference sequence). Trimming took off 0 bases at V and 6 bases at J, with 14 bases between the two ends. This sequence joins TRBV15 and TRBJ1-2; D possibly corresponds to TRBD1 (6 bases). The TCR originated in a man between 18 and 29 years old in good health and CMV-seropositive. Specimen: PBMCs. The CDR3: CATSRDGRGRDGYTF. CDR3 coding DNA: TGTGCCACCAGCAGAGATGGCAGGGGCCGGGATGGCTACACCTTC.